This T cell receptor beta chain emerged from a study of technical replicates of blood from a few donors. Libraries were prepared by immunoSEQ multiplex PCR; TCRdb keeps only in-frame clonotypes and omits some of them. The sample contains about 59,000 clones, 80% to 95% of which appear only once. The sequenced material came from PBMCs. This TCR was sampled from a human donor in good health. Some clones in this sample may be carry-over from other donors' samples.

Written as DNA, the CDR3 is TGTGCCAGCAGCTTAGCGTATCGGGGGGGGGAGCTGTTTTTT. Its protein product is CASSLAYRGGELFF. V gene TRBV7-2 combines with J gene TRBJ2-2, with D possibly matching TRBD2 (6 bases). Germline V gene data show CDR1 as SGHTA and CDR2 as FQGNSA. This CDR3 region has 14 residues. The V gene lost 0 bases and the J gene lost 8 bases, with 10 bases spanning the gap.